This TCR beta chain derives from a study of blood T cell repertoires in COVID-19. For the study at large: PBMCs, B-cell-depleted T cells, or T cells were the source of the cDNA or gDNA that made up the material.

Germline assignment: CDR1 SNHLY and CDR2 FYNNEI. This CDR3 has 14 residues. With 6 bases clipped from V and 3 bases from J, the junction kept 3 bases outside the gene matches. Assay used: immunoSEQ multiplex PCR; TCRdb lists only in-frame clones, some missing. The table includes about 400,000 clones, roughly 90% detected once. The chain has TRBV2 and TRBJ1-5; 9 nucleotides line up with TRBD1. The TCR was taken from a young woman with acute COVID-19. Sequenced: PBMCs or T cells enriched from blood (not recorded which). The CDR3 protein is CASSGTGNNQPQHF. DNA for the CDR3: TGTGCCAGCAGCGGGACAGGGAACAATCAGCCCCAGCATTTT.